The present T cell receptor beta chain was sequenced within a study of T-cell reconstitution after alpha-beta-depleted transplantation in children. The TCRbeta library was prepared with unique molecular identifiers. MiXCR was run by TCRdb on the PCR reads, yielding one entry per CDR3 protein. Here the sample spans some 830,000 distinct CDR3 sequences, roughly 15% being singletons. Broader study findings: Newly made T cells mostly supplied T-cell counts and diversity one year after transplant. Several patients had high TCRbeta diversity at day 60; it came from surviving recipient T cells and thymic progenitors. Expanded clones from the graft, numbering several hundred, reportedly supplied alpha-beta T cells about two months after transplant.

The sample holds many counts of this clonotype. Its antigen is unidentified. The sample was PBMCs, mostly from graft donor cells, taken 360 days after TCRalphabeta/CD19-depleted stem cell transplant. The receptor was isolated from a male patient aged 10-17 years who had a stem cell transplant for acute lymphoblastic leukemia, so the T cells may come from the graft donor.

The CDR3 loop reads CSADPLDRAYEQYF. CDR3 nucleotide sequence: TGCAGTGCTGACCCCCTCGACAGGGCCTACGAGCAGTACTTC. This chain links TRBV20-1 with TRBJ2-7; 7 bases match TRBD1. V gave up 5 bases and J gave up 2 bases; unmatched junction bases: 9. The germline CDR1 and CDR2 sequences are DFQATT and SNEGSKA (reference sequence). CDR3 length equals 14 residues.